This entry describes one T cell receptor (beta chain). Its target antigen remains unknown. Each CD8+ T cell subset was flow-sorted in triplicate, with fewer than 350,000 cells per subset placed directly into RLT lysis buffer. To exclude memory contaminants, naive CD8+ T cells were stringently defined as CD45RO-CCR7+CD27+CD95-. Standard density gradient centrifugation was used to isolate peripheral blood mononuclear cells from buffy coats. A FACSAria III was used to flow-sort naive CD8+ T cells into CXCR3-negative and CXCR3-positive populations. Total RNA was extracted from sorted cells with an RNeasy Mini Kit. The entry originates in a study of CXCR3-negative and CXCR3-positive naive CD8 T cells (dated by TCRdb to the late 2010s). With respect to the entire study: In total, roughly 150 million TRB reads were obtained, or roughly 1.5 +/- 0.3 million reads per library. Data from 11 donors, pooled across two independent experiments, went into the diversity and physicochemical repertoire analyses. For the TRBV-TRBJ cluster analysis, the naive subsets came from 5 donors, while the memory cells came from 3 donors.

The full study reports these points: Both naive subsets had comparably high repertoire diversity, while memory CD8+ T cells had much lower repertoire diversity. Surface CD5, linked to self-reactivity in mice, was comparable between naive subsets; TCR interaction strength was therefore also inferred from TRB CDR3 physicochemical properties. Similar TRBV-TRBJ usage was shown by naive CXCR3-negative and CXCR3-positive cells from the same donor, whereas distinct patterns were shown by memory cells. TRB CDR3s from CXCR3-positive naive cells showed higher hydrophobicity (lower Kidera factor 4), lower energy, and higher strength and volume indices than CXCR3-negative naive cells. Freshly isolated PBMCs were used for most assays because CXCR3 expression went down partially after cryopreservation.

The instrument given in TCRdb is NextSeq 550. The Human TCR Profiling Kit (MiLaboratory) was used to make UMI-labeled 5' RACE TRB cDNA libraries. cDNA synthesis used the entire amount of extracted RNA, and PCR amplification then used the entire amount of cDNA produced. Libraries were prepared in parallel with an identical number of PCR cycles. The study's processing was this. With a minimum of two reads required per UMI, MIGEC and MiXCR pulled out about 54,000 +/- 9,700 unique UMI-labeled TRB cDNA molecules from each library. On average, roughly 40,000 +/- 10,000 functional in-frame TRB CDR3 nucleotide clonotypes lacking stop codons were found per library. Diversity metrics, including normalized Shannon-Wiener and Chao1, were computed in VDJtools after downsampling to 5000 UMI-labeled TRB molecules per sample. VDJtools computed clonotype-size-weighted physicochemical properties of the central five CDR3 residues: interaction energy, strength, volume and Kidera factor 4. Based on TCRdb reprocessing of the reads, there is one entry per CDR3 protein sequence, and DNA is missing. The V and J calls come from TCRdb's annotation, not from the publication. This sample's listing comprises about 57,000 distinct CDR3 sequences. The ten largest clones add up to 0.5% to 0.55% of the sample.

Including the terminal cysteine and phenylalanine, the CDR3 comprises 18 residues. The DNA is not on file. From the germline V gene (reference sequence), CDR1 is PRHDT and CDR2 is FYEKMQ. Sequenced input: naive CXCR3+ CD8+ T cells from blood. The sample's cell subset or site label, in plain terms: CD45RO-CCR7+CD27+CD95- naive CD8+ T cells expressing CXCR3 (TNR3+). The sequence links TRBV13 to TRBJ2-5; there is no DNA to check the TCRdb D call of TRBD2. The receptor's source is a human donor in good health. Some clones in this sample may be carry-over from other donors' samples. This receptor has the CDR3 CASTPSKLTSGEQETQYF. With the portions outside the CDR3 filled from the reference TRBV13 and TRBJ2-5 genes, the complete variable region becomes AAGVIQSPRHLIKEKRETATLKCYPIPRHDTVYWYQQGPGQDPQFLISFYEKMQSDKGSIPDRFSAQQFSDYHSELNMSSLELGDSALYFCASTPSKLTSGEQETQYFGPGTRLLVL.